A single sample is the source of the 21 T cell receptor beta chains below, sequenced in a study of patients and donors after allogeneic stem cell transplantation. MiXCR was run by TCRdb on the RT-PCR reads, yielding one entry per CDR3 protein. The table records some 960,000 distinct CDR3 sequences, about 20% of them present only once. Sequences were obtained from blood, either unsorted or a sorted T cell fraction (not recorded which). All receptors derive from a human donor who was either an allogeneic HSCT recipient or a stem cell or donor lymphocyte infusion donor (not recorded which). It is not recorded whose cells these are; they may come from a transplant donor.

The sample holds a few counts of this clonotype. This chain links TRBV7-3 with TRBJ2-1; TRBD2 might be the D (6 bases). Trimming took 1 base from V and 9 from J, leaving 16 bases between them. The CDR3 extends over 15 amino acids. From germline, CDR1 is SGHTA and CDR2 FQGTGA. CDR3 nucleotides: TGTGCCAGCAGCTTAATGGGGACTGTGGGCGGTGAGCAGTTCTTC. Translation: CASSLMGTVGGEQFF.

This chain uses TRBV11-3 with TRBJ2-1, with 12 bases identical to TRBD2. Germline CDR1 and CDR2: SGHNT and YENEEA. V trimming: 5 bases; J trimming: 6 bases; junction bases outside the gene matches: 5. The CDR3 is 15 residues long. The DNA for the CDR3 is TGTGCCAGCAGCAAGCTAGCGGGGGGGTTCAATGAGCAGTTCTTC. Encoded protein: CASSKLAGGFNEQFF.

The chain joins TRBV12-5 to TRBJ2-2; D is ambiguous. Trimming removed 3 bases from V and 0 bases from J, with 2 bases in between. CDR1 is LGHNT and CDR2 is FRNRAP in the germline V gene. CDR3 length equals 13 residues. The CDR3 sequence is CASGLPNTGELFF. The CDR3, as DNA: TGTGCTAGTGGTTTACCGAACACCGGGGAGCTGTTTTTT.

This chain connects TRBV2 to TRBJ2-3; D remains unclear. CDR1 and CDR2 (germline): SNHLY, FYNNEI. CDR3 length: 10 amino acids. Between the trimmed V and J ends, which lost 4 bases and 14 bases, there was a span of 10 bases. In DNA, the CDR3 is TGTGCCAGCAGTGTTGAGATCGCGTATTTT. Its protein product is CASSVEIAYF.

This rearrangement joins TRBV6-1 to TRBJ1-2; D gene uncertain. Per germline, CDR1 MNHNS and CDR2 SASEGT. V was clipped by 6 bases and J by 3 bases, with 17 bases between them. CDR3 length: 15 amino acids. The CDR3 reads CASRERAQLDYGYTF. The CDR3 DNA reads as TGTGCCAGCAGGGAACGGGCACAACTAGACTATGGCTACACCTTC.

V gene TRBV27 combines with J gene TRBJ1-5; 9 bases align to TRBD1. The length of the CDR3 is 19 residues. V lost 5 bases to trimming and J lost 3 bases; unmatched junction nucleotides: 17. Germline V gene sequence: CDR1 MNHEY, CDR2 SMNVEV (reference sequence). CDR3 loop: CASSLLGTGQNLINQPQHF. The CDR3 DNA reads TGTGCCAGCAGTCTCCTCGGGACAGGGCAAAACCTTATCAATCAGCCCCAGCATTTT.

The gene calls are TRBV20-1 and TRBJ2-6; D is unresolved. The CDR3 contains 13 residues. Trimming removed 6 bases at V and 3 bases at J, with 9 bases between. CDR1 DFQATT and CDR2 SNEGSKA come from the germline V gene (reference sequence). CDR3 residues: CSARTFGANVLTF. The CDR3 nucleotides are TGCAGTGCGAGGACGTTTGGGGCCAACGTCCTGACTTTC.

On this clonotype: This is likely a read error, given that the CDR3 carries no conserved phenylalanine or tryptophan at its end. The rearrangement links TRBV24-1 to TRBJ2-7, with TRBD1 matching over 8 bases. The CDR3 runs to 15 residues. Germline CDR1 and CDR2: KGHDR and SFDVKD. V gave up 3 bases and J gave up 4 bases; unmatched junction bases: 7. The CDR3 loop is CATSDPRQGTYEQYL. For the CDR3, the DNA is TGTGCCACCAGTGATCCCCGACAGGGGACTTACGAGCAGTACCTC.

The rearrangement joins TRBV10-3 to TRBJ2-3; no clear D gene. The germline V gene has CDR1 ENHRY and CDR2 SYGVKD. The ends were cut back, 4 bases at V and 4 bases at J, with 15 bases in the middle. The CDR3 totals 15 residues. The CDR3 loop is CAISASGVAPDTQYF. In nucleotides, the CDR3 is TGTGCCATCAGTGCCTCTGGGGTAGCCCCAGATACGCAGTATTTT.

This clonotype was counted a few times. V gene TRBV13 combines with J gene TRBJ2-7, with no clear D. The V end was cut by 5 bases, the J end by 5 bases, with 19 bases between. Germline CDR1 PRHDT, CDR2 FYEKMQ (reference sequence). The CDR3 spans 15 residues. In nucleotides, the CDR3 is TGTGCCAGCAGCGGGCAAGGGTTGTCGGTCCACGAGCAGTACTTC. Protein: CASSGQGLSVHEQYF.

This clonotype turned up a few times. The chain joins TRBV2 to TRBJ1-2; D gene ambiguous. This CDR3 spans 14 amino acids. Trimming left V 3 bases short and J 4 bases short, with 12 bases between. Germline CDR1 SNHLY, CDR2 FYNNEI. Here the CDR3 reads CASSDDGSRYGYTF. Here the CDR3 DNA reads TGTGCCAGCAGTGATGATGGGTCACGCTATGGCTACACCTTC. The variable domain in full, with the rest retrieved from reference TRBV2 and TRBJ1-2, is EPEVTQTPSHQVTQMGQEVILRCVPISNHLYFYWYRQILGQKVEFLVSFYNNEISEKSEIFDDQFSVERPDGSNFTLKIRSTKLEDSAMYFCASSDDGSRYGYTFGSGTRLTVV.

The chain couples TRBV12-5 to TRBJ2-7, with 7 bases identical to TRBD1. J gave up 7 bases and V 1 base, and 4 bases lay outside the gene matches. The CDR3 covers 13 residues. CDR1 and CDR2 (germline): LGHNT, FRNRAP. The CDR3 DNA reads TGTGCTAGTGGTTTGGCACAGGGGAAAGAGCAGTACTTC. Protein product: CASGLAQGKEQYF.

This clonotype was observed a few times. This chain uses TRBV12-3 or TRBV12-4 with TRBJ1-5; no firm D call. This CDR3 spans 15 amino acids. The V gene lost 2 bases and the J gene lost 0 bases, with 8 bases spanning the gap. CDR3 DNA: TGTGCCAGCAGTTTATACCAACTTAGCAATCAGCCCCAGCATTTT. Its translation is CASSLYQLSNQPQHF.

The chain employs TRBV11-3 and TRBJ2-1, with 7 bases matching TRBD1. Germline-derived CDR1 and CDR2 are SGHNT and YENEEA. The CDR3 contains 16 residues. Germline trimming cut 2 bases from V and 10 bases from J; bases unmatched to any gene: 14. The DNA of the CDR3 is TGTGCCAGCAGCTTAACCCCGGACAGGCGGAAATGGGAGCAGTTCTTC. It yields the protein CASSLTPDRRKWEQFF.

In its sample, this clonotype was seen many times. The V call is TRBV5-1, the J call TRBJ1-1; possibly TRBD1 for D (5 bases). V was trimmed by 4 bases and J by 2 bases, leaving 9 bases between them. The germline V gene has CDR1 SGHRS and CDR2 YFSETQ. The CDR3 runs to 13 residues. As DNA, the CDR3 is TGCGCCAGCAGCGCGGGACTTAACACTGAAGCTTTCTTT. It translates to CASSAGLNTEAFF. Full variable domain (outside the CDR3, taken from reference TRBV5-1 and TRBJ1-1): KAGVTQTPRYLIKTRGQQVTLSCSPISGHRSVSWYQQTPGQGLQFLFEYFSETQRNKGNFPGRFSGRQFSNSRSEMNVSTLELGDSALYLCASSAGLNTEAFFGQGTRLTVV.

This clonotype has just a few counts. CDR3 nucleotides: TGTGCCAGCAGTCGTACCGGGACAGGAAACATGAACACTGAAGCTTTCTTT. Its protein product is CASSRTGTGNMNTEAFF. The V and J genes are TRBV11-2 and TRBJ1-1; 8 bases line up with TRBD1. Germline CDR1 SGHAT, CDR2 FQNNGV. This CDR3 spans 17 amino acids. V lost 6 bases, J lost 0 bases, and 12 bases stayed unmatched.

The V call is TRBV4-1, the J call TRBJ2-3; 11 bases are shared with TRBD1. Trimming at V came to 6 bases and at J to 1 base, leaving 3 bases not matched to a gene. Germline CDR1 MGHRA, CDR2 YSYEKL. The CDR3 consists of 15 residues. CDR3 residues: CASRGTGGRTDTQYF. The CDR3 bases are TGCGCCAGCAGAGGGACAGGGGGACGCACAGATACGCAGTATTTT.

In its sample, this clonotype was seen a few times. The rearrangement joins TRBV5-6 to TRBJ2-3; D may match TRBD1 or TRBD2 (5 bases each). The CDR3 covers 15 residues. Germline CDR1 is SGHDT and CDR2 is YYEEEE. The V and J ends lost 2 bases and 1 base respectively, with 11 bases between them. The CDR3 DNA reads TGTGCCAGCAGCTTAGACCGAGGGGGCACAGATACGCAGTATTTT. It translates to CASSLDRGGTDTQYF. Filled out from reference TRBV5-6 and TRBJ2-3, the complete variable domain reads DAGVTQSPTHLIKTRGQQVTLRCSPKSGHDTVSWYQQALGQGPQFIFQYYEEEERQRGNFPDRFSGHQFPNYSSELNVNALLLGDSALYLCASSLDRGGTDTQYFGPGTRLTVL.

Only a few counts were recorded for this clonotype. The rearrangement joins TRBV4-3 to TRBJ2-2; unclear D gene. Germline CDR1 reads LGHNA; CDR2 reads YSLEER. This CDR3 has 15 residues. Trimming took off 0 bases at V and 5 bases at J, with 10 bases between the two ends. CDR3 DNA: TGCGCCAGCAGCCAAGATTTGCGTTCTACCGGGGAGCTGTTTTTT. Its protein is CASSQDLRSTGELFF.

The chain joins TRBV6-4 to TRBJ2-1; possibly TRBD2 for D (5 bases). The CDR3 sequence is 14 residues long. Between the trimmed V and J ends, which lost 4 bases and 8 bases, there was a span of 15 bases. Germline V gives CDR1 MRHNA, CDR2 SNTAGT. The CDR3 sequence: CASSVGGESDEQFF. The CDR3, as DNA: TGTGCCAGCAGTGTGGGTGGGGAGAGTGATGAGCAGTTCTTC.

The gene calls are TRBV12-3 or TRBV12-4 and TRBJ2-3, with D possibly called TRBD1 or TRBD2 (5 bases each). The V end lost 10 bases, the J end lost 0 bases, and 17 bases lay between the germline ends. The CDR3 loop spans 15 amino acids. The CDR3 DNA reads as TGTGCCATCAGACGACCGGGACCTAGCACAGATACGCAGTATTTT. It is translated as CAIRRPGPSTDTQYF.